A selection of T cell receptor beta chains follows, all from one sample in a study of blood T cell repertoires in COVID-19. Profiling relied on immunoSEQ multiplex PCR, and the TCRdb table lists in-frame clones only, not all of them. The sample yields tens of thousands of clones, about 88% seen once. Sample: peripheral blood. The receptors here all came from a human donor with active COVID-19. The donor label of this sample is uncertain. CDR3s include the opening cysteine and the closing phenylalanine or tryptophan. The order of the fields is CDR3 length, V gene, D gene, J gene, clone size, CDR3 DNA, CDR3 protein. A D gene is named only where the DNA matches it firmly. Clone size is shown for a subset of rows, as once, few, many or a class of expanded clone.

13	TRBV6-5	NA	TRBJ1-2	NA	TGTGCCAGTCCAAACAGGGCTAACTATGGCTACACCTTC	CASPNRANYGYTF
15	TRBV4-3	TRBD1	TRBJ2-1	NA	TGCGCCAGCAGCCACGGGACAGGGACCTACAATGAGCAGTTCTTC	CASSHGTGTYNEQFF
15	TRBV6-5	TRBD1	TRBJ1-1	NA	TGTGCCAGCAGGGGGACAGGGGCAATGAACACTGAAGCTTTCTTT	CASRGTGAMNTEAFF
17	TRBV4-3	TRBD2	TRBJ2-2	NA	TGCGCCAGCAGCCACCTATCGATAGCGGGGAACACCGGGGAGCTGTTTTTT	CASSHLSIAGNTGELFF
15	TRBV19	TRBD1	TRBJ1-2	NA	TGTGCCAGTAGTATAGATCTCCCAGGGGGCTATGGCTACACCTTC	CASSIDLPGGYGYTF
17	TRBV9	NA	TRBJ2-3	NA	TGTGCCAGCAGCGTAGCTTTGTGGGGGGGCCTTGAGGATACGCAGTATTTT	CASSVALWGGLEDTQYF
15	TRBV5-4	TRBD1	TRBJ1-2	NA	TGTGCCAGCAGTGTTCAGGGGGTTAGGTACTATGGCTACACCTTC	CASSVQGVRYYGYTF
13	TRBV18	NA	TRBJ1-1	NA	TGTGCCAGCTCACGGTTGGAGGGCAATGAAGCTTTCTTT	CASSRLEGNEAFF
15	TRBV6-1	TRBD1	TRBJ2-3	NA	TGTGCCAGCAGTGAAGGGACAGGGACAACAGATACGCAGTATTTT	CASSEGTGTTDTQYF
11	TRBV11-2	NA	TRBJ1-4	NA	TGTGCCAGCCGAGGTGGCGAAAAACTGTTTTTT	CASRGGEKLFF
15	TRBV5-1	NA	TRBJ1-2	NA	TGCGCCAGCAGCTTAGAATCGCAGCGGGGCTATGGCTACACCTTC	CASSLESQRGYGYTF
16	TRBV7-8	TRBD2	TRBJ2-2	NA	TGTGCCAGCAGCCCCGGGACTAGCGGGTACACCGGGGAGCTGTTTTTT	CASSPGTSGYTGELFF
14	TRBV11-3	TRBD1	TRBJ1-5	NA	TGTGCCAGCAGCTTACGACAGGGGGATCAGCCCCAGCATTTT	CASSLRQGDQPQHF
16	TRBV3-1/TRBV3-2	TRBD2	TRBJ2-3	NA	TGTGCCAGCAGCCTGAGTAGCGGGGGGGCTTCAGATACGCAGTATTTT	CASSLSSGGASDTQYF
16	TRBV4-1	TRBD1	TRBJ2-7	NA	TGCGCCAGCAGCCATTCCGGGACAGGGGCCTCCTACGAGCAGTACTTC	CASSHSGTGASYEQYF
15	TRBV11-2	NA	TRBJ1-4	NA	TGTGCCAGCAGCGACGACAGGCTCCGAATTGAAAAACTGTTTTTT	CASSDDRLRIEKLFF
14	TRBV27	NA	TRBJ1-2	NA	TGTGCCAGCAGTTGGGGCGGAGGGTACTATGGCTACACCTTC	CASSWGGGYYGYTF
16	TRBV21-1	NA	TRBJ1-1	NA	TGTGCCAGCAGATCGGGACAGGGGGCAAACAACACTGAAGCTTTCTTT	CASRSGQGANNTEAFF
16	TRBV28	TRBD2	TRBJ2-1	NA	TGTGCCAGCATCTCGTCTGGGACTAGCGGTCTCAATGAGCAGTTCTTC	CASISSGTSGLNEQFF
12	TRBV11-2	NA	TRBJ2-5	once	TGTGCCAGCAGGGCAGGGTCGGAGACCCAGTACTTC	CASRAGSETQYF
12	TRBV6-6	NA	TRBJ1-1	NA	TGTGCCAGCAACCTAGGGGGGGATAAAGCTTTCTTT	CASNLGGDKAFF
15	TRBV6-5	TRBD1	TRBJ1-2	NA	TGTGCCAGCAGTTCTCGAGGCAGGGGGAACTATGGCTACACCTTC	CASSSRGRGNYGYTF
13	TRBV6-2/TRBV6-3	NA	TRBJ2-5	NA	TGTGCCAGCAGTTTCGAGCCGTGGGAGACCCAGTACTTC	CASSFEPWETQYF
15	TRBV7-3	NA	TRBJ2-7	NA	TGTGCCAGCAGCTTAACGTCCGGTTCCTCCTACGAGCAGTACTTC	CASSLTSGSSYEQYF
14	TRBV11-2	NA	TRBJ1-1	NA	TGTGCCAGCAGCCCCGGGAGGGAGGGCACTGAAGCTTTCTTT	CASSPGREGTEAFF
18	TRBV14	NA	TRBJ1-4	NA	TGTGCCAGCAGCCCTGGGATGCGGGCCCGGGGGGTAAACGAAAAACTGTTTTTT	CASSPGMRARGVNEKLFF
17	TRBV4-1	TRBD2	TRBJ2-5	NA	TGCGCCAGCAGCCAAGACCCCCGAGCGGGGGGGCAAGAGACCCAGTACTTC	CASSQDPRAGGQETQYF
15	TRBV18	TRBD1	TRBJ2-7	once	TGTGCCAGCTCACTATGGGACAGGTACCTTTCCGAGCAGTACTTC	CASSLWDRYLSEQYF
16	TRBV9	TRBD1	TRBJ1-2	NA	TGTGCCAGCAACGCTGGAGGACAGGGGAGTTTTGATGGCTACACCTTC	CASNAGGQGSFDGYTF
14	TRBV19	NA	TRBJ1-2	NA	TGTGCCAGTAGTATAGAGGGGGCGAACTATGGCTACACCTTC	CASSIEGANYGYTF
12	TRBV29-1	NA	TRBJ1-2	NA	TGCAGCGTTGATGACAGTCGCTATGGCTACACCTTC	CSVDDSRYGYTF
13	TRBV29-1	NA	TRBJ2-3	NA	TGCAGCGTGAATCACCATGAGGCAGATACGCAGTATTTT	CSVNHHEADTQYF
19	TRBV21-1	NA	TRBJ2-5	NA	TGTGCCAGCAGCAAAGAAACGGTAGAGTTAATAGGGGCAAAAGAGACCCAGTACTTC	CASSKETVELIGAKETQYF
11	TRBV21-1	NA	TRBJ2-7	NA	TGTGCCAGCAGCACCAGCTACGAGCAGTACTTC	CASSTSYEQYF
15	TRBV4-2	TRBD1	TRBJ1-1	once	TGTGCCAGCAGCCTACTTGGGGCAGGGGGCACTGAAGCTTTCTTT	CASSLLGAGGTEAFF
14	TRBV12-5	TRBD2	TRBJ2-1	NA	TGTGCTAGTGGCCGATCGGGAGGACGCAATGAGCAGTTCTTC	CASGRSGGRNEQFF
17	TRBV4-3	TRBD1	TRBJ1-4	NA	TGCGCCAGCAGCCAAGACGGAATCGGGACAGGGAGGGAAAAACTGTTTTTT	CASSQDGIGTGREKLFF
16	TRBV4-2	TRBD1	TRBJ1-4	NA	TGTGCCAGCAGCCAAGCTACAGGGGGCGGGAATGAAAAACTGTTTTTT	CASSQATGGGNEKLFF
20	TRBV15	TRBD1	TRBJ1-3	NA	TGTGCCACCAGCAGAGCCGGGACAGGGTCTCCCATAAGCTCTGGAAACACCATATATTTT	CATSRAGTGSPISSGNTIYF
15	TRBV5-1	TRBD1	TRBJ1-1	NA	TGCGCCAGCAGCTTGGGAGGGGGCAGCGTCACTGAAGCTTTCTTT	CASSLGGGSVTEAFF
17	TRBV10-3	TRBD2	TRBJ2-7	once	TGTGCCACTTGGGCAGGGACTAGCGGGGGGATCACCTACGAGCAGTACTTC	CATWAGTSGGITYEQYF
15	TRBV7-9	NA	TRBJ1-4	NA	TGTGCCAGCAGCTTAAGGGGTGCGACTAATGAAAAACTGTTTTTT	CASSLRGATNEKLFF
14	TRBV7-3	TRBD1	TRBJ1-2	NA	TGTGCCAGCACCCTTAACAGGGGGCCCTATGGCTACACCTTC	CASTLNRGPYGYTF
15	TRBV7-6	NA	TRBJ2-7	NA	TGTGCCAGCAGTTCGAATTCACAGGGTAATGACGAGCAGTACTTC	CASSSNSQGNDEQYF
13	TRBV11-2	TRBD1	TRBJ1-2	NA	TGTGCCAGCAGCTTGTACAGGGGTGACGGCTACACCTTC	CASSLYRGDGYTF
13	TRBV19	NA	TRBJ2-7	NA	TGTGCCAGTAGTATGTCGGGGAGCTACGAGCAGTACTTC	CASSMSGSYEQYF
16	TRBV18	NA	TRBJ2-3	NA	TGTGCCAGCTCACCACCGCCGGCGTCGCGGACAGATACGCAGTATTTT	CASSPPPASRTDTQYF
14	TRBV5-5	NA	TRBJ1-3	few	TGTGCCAGCAGCTTGGTCAGTTCCGGAAACACCATATATTTT	CASSLVSSGNTIYF
17	TRBV11-2	TRBD2	TRBJ2-2	NA	TGTGCCAGCAGCTTAGAGGGACTAGCGGGGGTTACCGGGGAGCTGTTTTTT	CASSLEGLAGVTGELFF
20	TRBV9	NA	TRBJ2-1	NA	TGTGCCAGCAGCGTAGGGGGGGGCTTCAACCCGGTTAGCTCCTACAATGAGCAGTTCTTC	CASSVGGGFNPVSSYNEQFF
13	TRBV19	NA	TRBJ2-7	once	TGTGCCAGTAGTATGGCGGGGGCTCGCGAGCAGTACTTC	CASSMAGAREQYF
13	TRBV2	TRBD1	TRBJ1-2	NA	TGTGCCAGCATCACAGGGGGCGTCTATGGCTACACCTTC	CASITGGVYGYTF
14	TRBV20-1	NA	TRBJ2-5	NA	TGCAGTGCTAGTAACAGGGAGGGAACCCCAACCCAGTACTTC	CSASNREGTPTQYF
16	TRBV6-4	TRBD2	TRBJ2-3	NA	TGTGCCAGCAGTGTTGCTAGCGGGGGGGCCACAGATACGCAGTATTTT	CASSVASGGATDTQYF
17	TRBV7-6	TRBD2	TRBJ2-2	NA	TGTGCCAGCAGCTCGTACCTTAGCGGGGCGGGCACCGGGGAGCTGTTTTTT	CASSSYLSGAGTGELFF